This T cell receptor beta chain was identified in a study of monozygotic twins with inflammatory bowel disease. Study-wide points: Distinction of different T cell subtypes was not possible. IBD patients had lower TCRbeta diversity (inverse Simpson) than healthy co-twins. Support was absent for any single strong signal or clonotype linked to IBD.

Worth noting for this clonotype: Its matching antigen is unknown.

TCRdb derives one entry per CDR3 protein from the 5' RACE reads, leaving out DNA. The table lists 140,000 to 150,000 distinct CDR3 sequences. This CDR3 region has 15 residues. Germline V gives CDR1 MGHRA, CDR2 YSYEKL. Whole blood without T cell sorting served as the source of isolated total RNA. Sequenced material: blood. The clonotype originates from a human donor with ulcerative colitis or Crohn's disease, or a healthy co-twin of an affected twin (not recorded which). V gene TRBV4-1 combines with J gene TRBJ1-4. The CDR3 reads CASSQVILLNEKLFF.